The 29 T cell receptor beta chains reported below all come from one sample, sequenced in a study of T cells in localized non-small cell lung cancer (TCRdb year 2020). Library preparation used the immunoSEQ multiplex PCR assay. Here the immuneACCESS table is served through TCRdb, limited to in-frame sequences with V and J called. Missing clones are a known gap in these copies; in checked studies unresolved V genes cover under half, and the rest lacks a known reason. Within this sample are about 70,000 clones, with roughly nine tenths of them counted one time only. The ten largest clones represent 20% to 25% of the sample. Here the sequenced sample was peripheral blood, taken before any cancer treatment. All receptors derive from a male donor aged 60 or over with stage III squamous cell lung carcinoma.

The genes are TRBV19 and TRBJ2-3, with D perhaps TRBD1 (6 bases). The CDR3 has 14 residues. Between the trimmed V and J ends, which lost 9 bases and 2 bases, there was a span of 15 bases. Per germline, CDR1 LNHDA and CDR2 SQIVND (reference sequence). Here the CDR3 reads CARKKGDLTDTQYF. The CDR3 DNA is TGTGCCAGAAAAAAGGGGGACCTCACAGATACGCAGTATTTT.

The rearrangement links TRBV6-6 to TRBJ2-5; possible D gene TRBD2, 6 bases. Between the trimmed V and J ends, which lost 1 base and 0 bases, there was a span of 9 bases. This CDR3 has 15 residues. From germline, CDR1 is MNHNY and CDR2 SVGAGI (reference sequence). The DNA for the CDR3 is TGTGCCAGCAGTTACTTGGCGGGGAACCAAGAGACCCAGTACTTC. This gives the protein CASSYLAGNQETQYF.

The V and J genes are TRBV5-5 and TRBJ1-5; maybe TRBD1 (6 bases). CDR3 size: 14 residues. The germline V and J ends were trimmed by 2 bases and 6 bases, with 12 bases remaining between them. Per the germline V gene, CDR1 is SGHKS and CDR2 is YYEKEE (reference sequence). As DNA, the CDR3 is TGTGCCAGCAGCTTCAGCAGGGGAGGTCAGCCCCAGCATTTT. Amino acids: CASSFSRGGQPQHF.

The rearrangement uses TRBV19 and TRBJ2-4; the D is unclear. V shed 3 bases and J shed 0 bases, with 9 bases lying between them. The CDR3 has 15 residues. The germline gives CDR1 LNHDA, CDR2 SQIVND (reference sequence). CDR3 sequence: CASSIFKLAKNIQYF. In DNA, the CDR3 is TGTGCCAGTAGTATTTTCAAGTTAGCCAAAAACATTCAGTACTTC.

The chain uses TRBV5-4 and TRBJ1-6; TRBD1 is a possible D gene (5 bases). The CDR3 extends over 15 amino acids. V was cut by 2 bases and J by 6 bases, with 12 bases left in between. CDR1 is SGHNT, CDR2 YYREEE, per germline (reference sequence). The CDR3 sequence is CASSLSGVPNSPLHF. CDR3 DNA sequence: TGTGCCAGCAGCTTATCGGGGGTTCCTAATTCACCCCTCCACTTT. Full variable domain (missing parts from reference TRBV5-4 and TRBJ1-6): ETGVTQSPTHLIKTRGQQVTLRCSSQSGHNTVSWYQQALGQGPQFIFQYYREEENGRGNFPPRFSGLQFPNYSSELNVNALELDDSALYLCASSLSGVPNSPLHFGNGTRLTVT.

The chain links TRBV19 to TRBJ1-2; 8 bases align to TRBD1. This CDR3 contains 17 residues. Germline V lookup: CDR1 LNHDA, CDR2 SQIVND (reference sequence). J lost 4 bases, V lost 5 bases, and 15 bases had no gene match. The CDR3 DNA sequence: TGTGCCAGTAGTCCCGAAGCCCCCGGACAGGGAAGCTATGGCTACACCTTC. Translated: CASSPEAPGQGSYGYTF.

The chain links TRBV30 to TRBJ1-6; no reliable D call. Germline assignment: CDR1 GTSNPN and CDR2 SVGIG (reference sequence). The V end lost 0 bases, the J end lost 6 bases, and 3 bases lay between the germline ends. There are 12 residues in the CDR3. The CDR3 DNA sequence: TGTGCCTGGAGTGTGGGTAATTCACCCCTCCACTTT. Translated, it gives CAWSVGNSPLHF.

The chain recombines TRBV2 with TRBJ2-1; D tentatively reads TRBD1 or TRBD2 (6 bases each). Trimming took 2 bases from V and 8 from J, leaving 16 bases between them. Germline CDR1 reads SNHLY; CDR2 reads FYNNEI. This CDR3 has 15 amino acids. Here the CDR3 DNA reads TGTGCCAGCAGTGAAAACACAGGGAGGAGCCATGAGCAGTTCTTC. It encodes CASSENTGRSHEQFF.

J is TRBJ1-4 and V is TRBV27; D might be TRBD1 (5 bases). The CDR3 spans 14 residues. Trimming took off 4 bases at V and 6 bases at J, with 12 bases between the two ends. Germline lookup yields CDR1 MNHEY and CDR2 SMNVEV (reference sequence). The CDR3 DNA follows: TGTGCCAGCAGTTGGCGGGGGGGTGATGAAAAACTGTTTTTT. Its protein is CASSWRGGDEKLFF.

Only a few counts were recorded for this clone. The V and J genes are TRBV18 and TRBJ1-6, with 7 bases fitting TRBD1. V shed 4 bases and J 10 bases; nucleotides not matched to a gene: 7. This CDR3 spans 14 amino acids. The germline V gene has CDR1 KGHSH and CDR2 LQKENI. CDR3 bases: TGTGCCAGCTCACGAAGGGACAGAACGTCACCCCTCCACTTT. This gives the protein CASSRRDRTSPLHF.

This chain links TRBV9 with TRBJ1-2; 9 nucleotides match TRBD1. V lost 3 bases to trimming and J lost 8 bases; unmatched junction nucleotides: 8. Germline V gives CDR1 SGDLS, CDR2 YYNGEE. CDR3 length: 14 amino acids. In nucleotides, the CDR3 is TGTGCCAGCAGCGCTCGGGCACAGGGGGCGGGCTACACCTTC. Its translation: CASSARAQGAGYTF.

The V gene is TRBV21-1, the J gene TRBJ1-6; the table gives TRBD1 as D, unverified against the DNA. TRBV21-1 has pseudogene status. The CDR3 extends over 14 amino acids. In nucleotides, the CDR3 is TGTGCCAGCAGCCCTTGGACAGGTAATTCACCCCTCCACTTT. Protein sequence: CASSPWTGNSPLHF.

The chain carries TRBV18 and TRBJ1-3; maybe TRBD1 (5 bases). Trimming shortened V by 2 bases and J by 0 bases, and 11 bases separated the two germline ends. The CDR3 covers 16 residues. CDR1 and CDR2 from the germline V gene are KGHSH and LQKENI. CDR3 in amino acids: CASSPDTGDSGNTIYF. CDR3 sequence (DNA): TGTGCCAGCTCACCAGATACAGGCGACTCTGGAAACACCATATATTTT.

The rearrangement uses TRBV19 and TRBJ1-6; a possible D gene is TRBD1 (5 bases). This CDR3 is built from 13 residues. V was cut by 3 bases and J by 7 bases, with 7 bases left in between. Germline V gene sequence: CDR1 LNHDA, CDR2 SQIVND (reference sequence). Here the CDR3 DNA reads TGTGCCAGTAGTATGGCAGGGAATTCACCCCTCCACTTT. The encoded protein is CASSMAGNSPLHF.

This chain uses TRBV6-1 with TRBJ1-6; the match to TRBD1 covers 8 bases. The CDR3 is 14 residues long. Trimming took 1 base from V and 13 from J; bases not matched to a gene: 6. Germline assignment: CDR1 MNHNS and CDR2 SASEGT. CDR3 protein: CASSEGTGFGPLHF. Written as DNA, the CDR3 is TGTGCCAGCAGTGAAGGGACAGGGTTTGGGCCCCTCCACTTT.

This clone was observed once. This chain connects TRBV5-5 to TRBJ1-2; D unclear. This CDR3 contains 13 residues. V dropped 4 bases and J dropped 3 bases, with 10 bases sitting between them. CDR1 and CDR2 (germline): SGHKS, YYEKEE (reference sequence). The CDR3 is CASSVTVDYGYTF. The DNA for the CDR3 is TGTGCCAGCAGCGTTACAGTGGACTATGGCTACACCTTC.

The CDR3 coding sequence is TGCGCCAGCAGTCCAGAGGGGGTGGAGAGTGGCAATCAGCCCCAGCATTTT. It yields the protein CASSPEGVESGNQPQHF. This sequence joins TRBV4-1 and TRBJ1-5; the D gene is possibly TRBD1 (6 bases). Looked up from germline, CDR1 is MGHRA and CDR2 is YSYEKL. V was pared by 6 bases and J by 2 bases, with 20 bases between. This CDR3 has 17 residues.

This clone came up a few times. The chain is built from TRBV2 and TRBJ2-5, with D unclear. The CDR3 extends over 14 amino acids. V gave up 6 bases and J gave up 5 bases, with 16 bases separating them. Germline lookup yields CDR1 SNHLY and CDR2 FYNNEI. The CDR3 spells CASSPSTLGETQYF. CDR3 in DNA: TGTGCCAGCAGCCCAAGCACGTTGGGGGAGACCCAGTACTTC.

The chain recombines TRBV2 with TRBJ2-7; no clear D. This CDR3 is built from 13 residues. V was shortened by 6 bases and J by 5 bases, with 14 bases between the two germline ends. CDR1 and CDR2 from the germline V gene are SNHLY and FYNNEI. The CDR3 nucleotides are TGTGCCAGCAGCCGATCCCTAGGCGACGAGCAGTACGTC. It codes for CASSRSLGDEQYV.

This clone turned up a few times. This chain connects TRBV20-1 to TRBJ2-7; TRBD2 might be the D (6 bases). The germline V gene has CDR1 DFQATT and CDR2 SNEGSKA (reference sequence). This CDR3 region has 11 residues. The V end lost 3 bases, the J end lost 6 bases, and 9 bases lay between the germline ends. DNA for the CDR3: TGCAGTGCTAGGGGCGGGGTCGAGCAGTACTTC. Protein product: CSARGGVEQYF.

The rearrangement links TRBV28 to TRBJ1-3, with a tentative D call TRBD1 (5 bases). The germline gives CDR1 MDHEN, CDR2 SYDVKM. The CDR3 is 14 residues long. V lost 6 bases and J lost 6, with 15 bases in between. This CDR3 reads CASSGGWKENTIYF. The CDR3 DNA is TGTGCCAGCAGCGGGGGATGGAAGGAAAACACCATATATTTT.

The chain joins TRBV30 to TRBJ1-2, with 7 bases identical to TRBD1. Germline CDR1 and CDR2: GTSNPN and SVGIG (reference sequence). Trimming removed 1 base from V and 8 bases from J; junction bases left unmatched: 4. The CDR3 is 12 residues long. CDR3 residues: CAWSDRGDGYTF. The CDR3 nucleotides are TGTGCCTGGAGTGACAGGGGCGACGGCTACACCTTC.

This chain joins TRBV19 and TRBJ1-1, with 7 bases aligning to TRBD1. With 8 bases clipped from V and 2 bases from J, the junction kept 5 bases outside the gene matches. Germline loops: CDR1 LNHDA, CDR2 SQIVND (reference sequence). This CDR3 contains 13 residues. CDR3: CASLQGVNTEAFF. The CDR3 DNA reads TGTGCCAGTCTGCAGGGGGTCAACACTGAAGCTTTCTTT.

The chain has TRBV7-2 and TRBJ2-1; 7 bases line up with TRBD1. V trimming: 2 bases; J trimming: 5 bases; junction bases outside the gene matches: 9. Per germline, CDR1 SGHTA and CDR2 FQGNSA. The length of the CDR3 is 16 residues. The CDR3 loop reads CASSLTPPGQHNEQFF. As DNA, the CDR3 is TGTGCCAGCAGCTTAACACCGCCGGGACAGCACAATGAGCAGTTCTTC.

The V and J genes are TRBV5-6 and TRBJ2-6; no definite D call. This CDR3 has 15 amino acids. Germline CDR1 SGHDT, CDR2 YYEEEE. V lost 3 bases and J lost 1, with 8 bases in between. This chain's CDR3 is CASSSTRSGANVLTF. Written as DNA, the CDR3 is TGTGCCAGCAGCTCGACCCGTTCTGGGGCCAACGTCCTGACTTTC.

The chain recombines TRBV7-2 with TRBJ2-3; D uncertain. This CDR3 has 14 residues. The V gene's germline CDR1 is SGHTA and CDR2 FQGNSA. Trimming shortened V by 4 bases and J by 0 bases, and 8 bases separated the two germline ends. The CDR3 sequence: CASSSRASTDTQYF. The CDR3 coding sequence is TGTGCCAGCAGCTCCCGAGCGAGCACAGATACGCAGTATTTT. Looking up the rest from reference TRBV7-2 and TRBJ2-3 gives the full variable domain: GAGVSQSPSNKVTEKGKDVELRCDPISGHTALYWYRQSLGQGLEFLIYFQGNSAPDKSGLPSDRFSAERTGGSVSTLTIQRTQQEDSAVYLCASSSRASTDTQYFGPGTRLTVL.

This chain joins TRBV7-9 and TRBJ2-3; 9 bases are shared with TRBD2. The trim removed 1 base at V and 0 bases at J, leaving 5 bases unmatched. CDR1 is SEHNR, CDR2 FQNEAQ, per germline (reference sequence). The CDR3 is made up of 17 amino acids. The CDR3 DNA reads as TGTGCCAGCAGCTTAGGTAGCGGGGGCCTTAGCACAGATACGCAGTATTTT. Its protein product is CASSLGSGGLSTDTQYF.

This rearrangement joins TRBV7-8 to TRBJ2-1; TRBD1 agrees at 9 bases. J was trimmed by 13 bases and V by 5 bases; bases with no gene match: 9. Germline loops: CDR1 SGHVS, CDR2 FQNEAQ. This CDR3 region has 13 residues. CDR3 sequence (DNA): TGTGCCAGCAGCCGTTATAGGACAGGGGTACAGTTCTTC. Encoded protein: CASSRYRTGVQFF.

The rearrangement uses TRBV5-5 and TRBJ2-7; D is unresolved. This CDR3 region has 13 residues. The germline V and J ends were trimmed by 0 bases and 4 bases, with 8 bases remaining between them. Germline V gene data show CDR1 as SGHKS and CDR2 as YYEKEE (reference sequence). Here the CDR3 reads CASSLEGSYEQYF. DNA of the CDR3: TGTGCCAGCAGCTTGGAGGGATCATACGAGCAGTACTTC.